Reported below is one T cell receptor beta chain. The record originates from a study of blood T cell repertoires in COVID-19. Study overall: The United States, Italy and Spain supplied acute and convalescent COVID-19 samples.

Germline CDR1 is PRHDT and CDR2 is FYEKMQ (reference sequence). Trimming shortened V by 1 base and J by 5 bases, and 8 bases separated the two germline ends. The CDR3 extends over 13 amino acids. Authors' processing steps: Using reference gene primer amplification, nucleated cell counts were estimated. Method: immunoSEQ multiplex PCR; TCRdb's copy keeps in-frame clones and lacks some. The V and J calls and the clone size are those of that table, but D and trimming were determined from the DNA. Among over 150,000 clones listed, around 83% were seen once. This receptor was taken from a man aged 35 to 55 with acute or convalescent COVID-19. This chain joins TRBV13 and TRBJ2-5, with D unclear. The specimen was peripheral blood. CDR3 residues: CASSLDGRETQYF. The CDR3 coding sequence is TGTGCCAGCAGCTTAGATGGTCGGGAGACCCAGTACTTC.